This entry describes one T cell receptor (beta chain). Distinct nucleotide sequences in the sample also encode this CDR3. Of the isolated RNA, all was reverse transcribed, and so the sequenced material was expressed TCRB transcripts. The data were produced by immunoSEQ multiplex PCR, yet TCRdb's version contains in-frame clones alone and is incomplete. Of about 470,000 clones in the sample, roughly 31% were seen once. The data stem from a study of beta chain features in type 1 diabetes. Sequenced sample: naive CD4+ T cells from blood. The sequence was collected from a man younger than 35 in good health.

The CDR3 coding sequence is TGCAGCGTTGAGGGACAGGGGAATCAGCCCCAGCATTTT. Protein product: CSVEGQGNQPQHF. V usage is TRBV29-1 and J usage is TRBJ1-5; 10 nucleotides align to TRBD1. The CDR3 is made up of 13 amino acids. Trimming at V came to 3 bases and at J to 4 bases, leaving 0 bases not matched to a gene. Germline V CDR1 and CDR2: SQVTM, ANQGSEA.